One sample yielded the 31 T cell receptor beta chains listed below, sequenced in a study of blood T cell dynamics during melanoma immunotherapy. Noted time point: week 3, after first cycle of checkpoint inhibitor. Sequenced by immunoSEQ multiplex PCR; TCRdb stores in-frame clones only, minus some. The repertoire holds over 10,000 clones, roughly 89% seen once, with 0.18% in the top ten. Sequencing was performed on effector memory CD8+ T cells from blood, taken from a patient treated with checkpoint blockade. These receptors originate from a human donor with melanoma.

The CDR3 spells CASGTDRSNQPQHF. The CDR3 DNA reads as TGTGCCAGCGGAACTGACCGTAGCAATCAGCCCCAGCATTTT. The rearrangement links TRBV28 to TRBJ1-5; no definite D call. The V gene lost 8 bases and the J gene lost 0 bases, with 11 bases spanning the gap. The V gene's germline CDR1 is MDHEN and CDR2 SYDVKM. The CDR3 extends over 14 amino acids.

The CDR3 protein is CASTPSGRSSYEQYF. The CDR3 coding sequence is TGTGCCAGTACCCCCTCCGGCAGGAGCTCCTACGAGCAGTACTTC. This rearrangement joins TRBV19 to TRBJ2-7, with no clear D. Germline loops: CDR1 LNHDA, CDR2 SQIVND (reference sequence). Deletions cut 7 bases from V and 0 bases from J, with 16 bases between. The CDR3 sequence is 15 residues long.

V and J are TRBV27 and TRBJ1-1; the D gene is possibly TRBD1 (5 bases). Per germline, CDR1 MNHEY and CDR2 SMNVEV (reference sequence). The CDR3 length is 13 residues. V lost 3 bases to trimming and J lost 5 bases, with 10 bases between them. CDR3 sequence (DNA): TGTGCCAGCAGTTTCACGGAGGGGACTGAAGCTTTCTTT. Its translation: CASSFTEGTEAFF.

The chain uses TRBV9 and TRBJ2-1, with 8 bases aligning to TRBD2. This CDR3 spans 15 amino acids. CDR1 is SGDLS, CDR2 YYNGEE, per germline. Trimming removed 0 bases from V and 8 bases from J; junction bases left unmatched: 7. DNA of the CDR3: TGTGCCAGCAGCGTAGAGGGACTAGGACTAGATGAGCAGTTCTTC. This gives the protein CASSVEGLGLDEQFF.

J is TRBJ2-7 and V is TRBV6-5; possible D gene TRBD1, 6 bases. Germline CDR1 MNHEY, CDR2 SVGAGI. The CDR3 loop spans 14 amino acids. The V gene lost 3 bases and the J gene lost 6 bases, with 15 bases spanning the gap. The CDR3 DNA follows: TGTGCCAGCAGTTATATACAGGGAAGTGGCGAGCAGTACTTC. This translates into CASSYIQGSGEQYF.

The rearrangement links TRBV7-3 to TRBJ2-2, with 9 nucleotides matching TRBD2. This CDR3 has 16 residues. In germline, CDR1 is SGHTA, CDR2 FQGTGA. The V gene end was trimmed by 3 bases and the J gene end by 4 bases; junction bases not matched to a gene: 6. Written as DNA, the CDR3 is TGTGCCAGCAGCTTCTACGCGGGAGGGCCCACCGGGGAGCTGTTTTTT. Protein product: CASSFYAGGPTGELFF.

The CDR3 spells CASSDGTQETQYF. The DNA of the CDR3 is TGTGCCAGCAGTGATGGCACCCAAGAGACCCAGTACTTC. The V gene is TRBV2, the J gene TRBJ2-5; D not certain. This CDR3 has 13 residues. The germline gives CDR1 SNHLY, CDR2 FYNNEI. Deletions cut 3 bases from V and 1 base from J, with 6 bases between.

This chain links TRBV29-1 with TRBJ2-2, with a possible D match to TRBD1 (5 bases). With 4 bases removed from V and 3 bases from J, the gap between germline ends came to 6 bases. The germline V gene has CDR1 SQVTM and CDR2 ANQGSEA. The CDR3 covers 12 residues. The CDR3 region is CSVAGYTGELFF. Written as DNA, the CDR3 is TGCAGCGTTGCAGGGTACACCGGGGAGCTGTTTTTT.

This clone was recorded a few times. The V gene is TRBV4-1, the J gene TRBJ2-7; possible D gene TRBD2, 5 bases. Trimming left V 3 bases short and J 5 bases short, with 14 bases between. Germline V lookup: CDR1 MGHRA, CDR2 YSYEKL. The CDR3 has 14 amino acids. CDR3 sequence reads: CASSQVSVAHEQYF. CDR3 coding DNA: TGCGCCAGCAGCCAGGTTAGCGTGGCCCACGAGCAGTACTTC.

The chain employs TRBV20-1 and TRBJ1-1, with D perhaps TRBD1 (5 bases). Trimming left V 5 bases short and J 5 bases short, with 9 bases between. Germline V gives CDR1 DFQATT, CDR2 SNEGSKA (reference sequence). This CDR3 has 11 amino acids. The CDR3 region has the DNA TGCAGTGCTGGGGACGGAACTGAAGCTTTCTTT. Protein sequence: CSAGDGTEAFF.

The chain employs TRBV13 and TRBJ1-1; 7 nucleotides match TRBD1. CDR1 and CDR2 (germline): PRHDT, FYEKMQ (reference sequence). Unmatched junction bases numbered 5, after V lost 0 bases and J lost 1 base. CDR3 length: 16 residues. CDR3 coding DNA: TGTGCCAGCAGCTTAGGCACCGGGACAGCGAACACTGAAGCTTTCTTT. This gives the protein CASSLGTGTANTEAFF.

The chain links TRBV18 to TRBJ2-7; D unresolved. The CDR3 extends over 14 amino acids. The V gene's germline CDR1 is KGHSH and CDR2 LQKENI. Trimming removed 4 bases from V and 5 bases from J, with 15 bases in between. This CDR3 is CASSQSWDGDEQYF. DNA of the CDR3: TGTGCCAGCTCACAGTCTTGGGATGGGGACGAGCAGTACTTC.

This chain links TRBV13 with TRBJ2-5; TRBD2 is a possible D gene (6 bases). V was pared by 0 bases and J by 3 bases, with 11 bases between. Germline V gene lookup returns CDR1 PRHDT and CDR2 FYEKMQ (reference sequence). The CDR3 has 15 amino acids. CDR3 region: CASSLGGTPKETQYF. CDR3 DNA: TGTGCCAGCAGCTTAGGAGGGACTCCCAAAGAGACCCAGTACTTC. Full variable domain (rest looked up from reference TRBV13 and TRBJ2-5): AAGVIQSPRHLIKEKRETATLKCYPIPRHDTVYWYQQGPGQDPQFLISFYEKMQSDKGSIPDRFSAQQFSDYHSELNMSSLELGDSALYFCASSLGGTPKETQYFGPGTRLLVL.

V gene TRBV9 combines with J gene TRBJ2-2, with TRBD1 identical over 11 bases. V shed 4 bases and J 0 bases; nucleotides not matched to a gene: 5. In germline, CDR1 is SGDLS, CDR2 YYNGEE. The CDR3 is made up of 17 amino acids. In DNA, the CDR3 is TGTGCCAGCAGCACGCCGGGACAGGGGGCGAACACCGGGGAGCTGTTTTTT. Translated, it gives CASSTPGQGANTGELFF.

The chain recombines TRBV7-6 with TRBJ2-2; maybe TRBD1 (7 bases). The length of the CDR3 is 17 residues. Germline V gene data show CDR1 as SGHVS and CDR2 as FNYEAQ. V was pared by 4 bases and J by 5 bases, with 20 bases between. Here the CDR3 DNA reads TGTGCCAGCAGCTCCCTATCAGGGGGAGGAAGTACCGGGGAGCTGTTTTTT. It is translated as CASSSLSGGGSTGELFF.

This rearrangement joins TRBV19 to TRBJ2-5; the D gene is possibly TRBD2 (6 bases). The ends were cut back, 7 bases at V and 2 bases at J, with 11 bases in the middle. This CDR3 comprises 13 residues. Germline V CDR1 and CDR2: LNHDA, SQIVND (reference sequence). CDR3 sequence reads: CASTRRGQETQYF. For the CDR3, the DNA is TGTGCCAGTACCCGGCGGGGACAAGAGACCCAGTACTTC.

Here the CDR3 DNA reads TGTGCCAGCCGAGGGGGGAGGGGAGCTTTCTTT. Translated: CASRGGRGAFF. The gene calls are TRBV19 and TRBJ1-1, with a weak D call TRBD1 (6 bases). The CDR3 has 11 amino acids. Trimming removed 9 bases at V and 10 bases at J, with 15 bases between. CDR1 is LNHDA, CDR2 SQIVND, per germline (reference sequence).

V gene TRBV10-1 combines with J gene TRBJ1-2; D is uncertain. Between the trimmed V and J ends, which lost 3 bases and 4 bases, there was a span of 12 bases. This CDR3 region has 14 residues. The germline V gene has CDR1 WNHNN and CDR2 SYGVQD (reference sequence). The CDR3 loop is CASSETLDPYGYTF. CDR3 nucleotides: TGCGCCAGCAGTGAAACACTCGACCCCTATGGCTACACCTTC.

CDR3 region: CASSEPGPGKEKLFF. CDR3 nucleotides: TGTGCCAGTAGTGAACCGGGACCGGGGAAAGAAAAACTGTTTTTT. The chain uses TRBV19 and TRBJ1-4; the D gene is possibly TRBD1 (5 bases). The length of the CDR3 is 15 residues. Trimming took 5 bases from V and 8 from J, leaving 18 bases between them. Germline CDR1 and CDR2: LNHDA and SQIVND (reference sequence).

This chain uses TRBV5-6 with TRBJ2-5, with 9 nucleotides matching TRBD1. The J call may be faulty, since TRBJ2-7 better matches the DNA end. Germline values: CDR1 SGHDT, CDR2 YYEEEE. This CDR3 has 16 residues. The CDR3 sequence: CASSGTGNLISYEQYF. In DNA, the CDR3 is TGTGCCAGCAGCGGGACAGGGAATCTTATATCCTACGAGCAGTACTTC.

V is TRBV7-6 and J is TRBJ2-1; unclear D gene. CDR1 and CDR2 (germline): SGHVS, FNYEAQ. The CDR3 spans 15 residues. Trimming stripped 5 bases from V and 6 bases from J, with 17 bases between. This CDR3 is CASSGTKFGFNEQFF. CDR3 bases: TGTGCCAGCAGCGGAACCAAGTTTGGGTTCAATGAGCAGTTCTTC.

This sequence joins TRBV2 and TRBJ1-1, with 9 bases lining up with TRBD1. The germline gives CDR1 SNHLY, CDR2 FYNNEI. V gave up 6 bases and J gave up 1 base; unmatched junction bases: 9. The CDR3 sequence is 16 residues long. CDR3 loop: CASSKRTGDPNTEAFF. The CDR3 bases are TGTGCCAGCAGCAAAAGGACAGGGGACCCGAACACTGAAGCTTTCTTT.

The chain combines TRBV7-9 with TRBJ2-7, with no clear D. In germline, CDR1 is SEHNR, CDR2 FQNEAQ (reference sequence). The V end was cut by 5 bases, the J end by 0 bases, with 8 bases between. CDR3 size: 13 residues. The CDR3, as DNA: TGTGCCAGCAGCCCGAGGTACTCCTACGAGCAGTACTTC. Encoded protein: CASSPRYSYEQYF.

DNA for the CDR3: TGTGCCAGCAGTTACAGCCTGAACACTGAAGCTTTCTTT. Residues: CASSYSLNTEAFF. This chain connects TRBV27 to TRBJ1-1; D not certain. V lost 4 bases to trimming and J lost 0 bases, with 6 bases between them. Per germline, CDR1 MNHEY and CDR2 SMNVEV (reference sequence). This CDR3 is built from 13 residues.

The chain joins TRBV19 to TRBJ1-5; D is unclear. V lost 3 bases to trimming and J lost 6 bases, with 9 bases between them. This CDR3 has 13 amino acids. Germline-derived CDR1 and CDR2 are LNHDA and SQIVND (reference sequence). CDR3 region: CASSMGGSQPQHF. CDR3 bases: TGTGCCAGTAGTATGGGAGGGAGTCAGCCCCAGCATTTT.

The genes are TRBV19 and TRBJ1-5, with D uncertain. V was pared by 3 bases and J by 0 bases, with 9 bases between. This CDR3 has 15 residues. Germline lookup yields CDR1 LNHDA and CDR2 SQIVND (reference sequence). The DNA of the CDR3 is TGTGCCAGTAGTATGTACAGAAATAGCAATCAGCCCCAGCATTTT. Its protein is CASSMYRNSNQPQHF. Full variable domain (remainder filled in from reference TRBV19 and TRBJ1-5): DGGITQSPKYLFRKEGQNVTLSCEQNLNHDAMYWYRQDPGQGLRLIYYSQIVNDFQKGDIAEGYSVSREKKESFPLTVTSAQKNPTAFYLCASSMYRNSNQPQHFGDGTRLSIL.

The rearrangement links TRBV4-3 to TRBJ1-1; TRBD1 might be the D (5 bases). The CDR3 runs 13 residues. CDR1 and CDR2 (germline): LGHNA, YSLEER. The germline V and J ends were trimmed by 1 base and 8 bases, with 11 bases remaining between them. DNA of the CDR3: TGCGCCAGCAGCCAAGGGGGCCCTAAAGAAGCTTTCTTT. This sequence encodes CASSQGGPKEAFF.

The J gene is TRBJ1-2, the V gene TRBV14, with unresolved D. Trimming took 1 base from V and 2 from J, leaving 17 bases between them. The CDR3 sequence is 17 residues long. Germline lookup yields CDR1 SGHDN and CDR2 FVKESK. The CDR3: CASSQAISFNGNYGYTF. In DNA, the CDR3 is TGTGCCAGCAGCCAAGCAATCTCCTTCAACGGGAACTATGGCTACACCTTC. The full variable domain, with the rest looked up from reference TRBV14 and TRBJ1-2, is EAGVTQFPSHSVIEKGQTVTLRCDPISGHDNLYWYRRVMGKEIKFLLHFVKESKQDESGMPNNRFLAERTGGTYSTLKVQPAELEDSGVYFCASSQAISFNGNYGYTFGSGTRLTVV.

This chain links TRBV6-1 with TRBJ2-7; no clear D. In germline, CDR1 is MNHNS, CDR2 SASEGT. The CDR3 covers 13 residues. The germline V and J ends were trimmed by 3 bases and 3 bases, with 9 bases remaining between them. CDR3 protein: CASSDDGIYEQYF. Written as DNA, the CDR3 is TGTGCCAGCAGTGATGACGGTATCTACGAGCAGTACTTC.

As to this clone: At one of its ends the junction is not consistent with the germline gene, which may arise from a read error. The rearrangement uses TRBV25-1 and TRBJ1-1; 7 bases agree with TRBD1. Per the germline V gene, CDR1 is MGHDK and CDR2 is SYGVNS. The length of the CDR3 is 13 residues. CDR3 in amino acids: CASTEQGSNEAFF. In DNA, the CDR3 is TGTGCCAGCACTGAACAGGGGTCCAATGAAGCTTTCTTT.

This chain uses TRBV10-2 with TRBJ1-5, with no clear D. The CDR3 loop spans 14 amino acids. V was cut by 2 bases and J by 4 bases, with 9 bases left in between. Germline V lookup: CDR1 WSHSY, CDR2 SAAADI. CDR3 nucleotide sequence: TGCGCCAGCAGTGAGATGCGAGGAAATCAGCCCCAGCATTTT. Its translation: CASSEMRGNQPQHF.